Reported below is one T cell receptor beta chain. Its specificity is not known. The PCR made use of 60 Vbeta and 13 Jbeta primers. Sequencing used immunoSEQ multiplex PCR; TCRdb keeps in-frame clones, though not all of them. This table holds some 150,000 clones, over 75% found once. The data belong to a study of cytomegalovirus exposure and HLA in healthy donors. The wider study: Drawn from HLA-typed donors, about 85 million unique TCRs were held in an early data release.

Germline values: CDR1 SGHTA, CDR2 FQGTGA. The trim removed 1 base at V and 2 bases at J, leaving 6 bases unmatched. The CDR3 runs 16 residues. General study findings and limits: According to an earlier analysis, most TCR beta V segments yielded productive rearrangements about 90% or about 30% of the time. In a later analysis, several top co-occurrence clusters appeared linked to parvovirus B19, influenza, CMV and Epstein-Barr virus.

The chain has TRBV7-3 and TRBJ2-3, with 7 bases that match TRBD2. The TCR was taken from a female donor in good health and CMV-seronegative. Sequencing used PBMCs. CDR3 region: CASSLSGAGDTDTQYF. As DNA, the CDR3 is TGTGCCAGCAGCTTAAGTGGGGCGGGGGACACAGATACGCAGTATTTT.